Below, 11 T cell receptor beta chains from the same sample are listed, as sequenced in a study of immune heterogeneity within non-small cell lung tumors. TCR beta CDR3 was amplified by multiplex PCR, first round around 10 cycles, 32 V and 13 J primers. A single record per CDR3 protein comes from TCRdb applying MiXCR to the multiplex PCR reads. There are 9,500 to 12,000 distinct CDR3 sequences in the sample; more than 15% occur only once, and around 3.6% lies in the top ten. Bulk tumor genomic DNA served as template, at roughly 630 ng per sample. Each primary tumor yielded several biopsies, collected far apart from one another at surgery. Those enrolled were patients newly diagnosed with untreated non-small cell lung cancer and undergoing curative surgery. Sequencing input: lung tumor tissue. Receptors originate from a man aged 55 to 70 with non-small cell lung cancer.

V gene TRBV27 combines with J gene TRBJ1-4; D uncertain. This CDR3 comprises 14 residues. V was pared by 3 bases and J by 7 bases, with 12 bases between. CDR1 is MNHEY, CDR2 SMNVEV, per germline (reference sequence). The CDR3 loop is CASSLEGRGEKLFF. The DNA of the CDR3 is TGTGCCAGCAGTTTGGAAGGGAGAGGTGAAAAACTGTTTTTT.

About this clonotype itself: One end of the junction varies from germline; a read error may be responsible. The chain uses TRBV27 and TRBJ2-3; D gene unclear. The CDR3 runs 15 residues. Germline V gene data show CDR1 as MNHEY and CDR2 as SMNVEV (reference sequence). CDR3: CASSLPSAGADTHYF. The DNA for the CDR3 is TGTGCCAGCAGTTTGCCGTCCGCCGGAGCAGATACGCATTATTTT.

This clonotype is large (0.1 to 1%). This chain links TRBV27 with TRBJ1-1, with 7 nucleotides matching TRBD1. V gave up 8 bases and J gave up 3 bases; unmatched junction bases: 3. The CDR3 runs 12 residues. From germline, CDR1 is MNHEY and CDR2 SMNVEV (reference sequence). The CDR3 DNA reads TGTGCCAGCCGGCAGGGGGACACTGAAGCTTTCTTT. Encoded protein: CASRQGDTEAFF.

This clonotype was detected ten times or more. The rearrangement links TRBV7-3 to TRBJ2-3; TRBD2 agrees at 7 bases. The CDR3 consists of 15 residues. V dropped 0 bases and J dropped 4; count of bases not matched to a gene: 4. CDR1 SGHTA and CDR2 FQGTGA come from the germline V gene. CDR3 protein: CASSLTGGSSDTQYF. Here the CDR3 DNA reads TGTGCCAGCAGCTTAACGGGGGGGAGCTCAGATACGCAGTATTTT.

This clonotype was observed at least ten times. The V call is TRBV4-2, the J call TRBJ1-3; the D is unclear. The CDR3 runs to 17 residues. V gave up 0 bases and J gave up 0 bases, with 12 bases separating them. The germline V gene encodes CDR1 LGHNA and CDR2 YNFKEQ. The CDR3 loop is CASSQDRGSTSGNTIYF. The CDR3 DNA follows: TGTGCCAGCAGCCAAGATCGCGGGTCAACCTCTGGAAACACCATATATTTT.

By proportion, this clonotype is medium-sized. The chain is built from TRBV6-1 and TRBJ1-4; tentatively, D is TRBD1 (6 bases). The CDR3 spans 12 residues. Germline assignment: CDR1 MNHNS and CDR2 SASEGT. Trimming stripped 7 bases from V and 5 bases from J, with 8 bases between. The CDR3: CASKRGNEKLFF. DNA for the CDR3: TGTGCCAGCAAGAGGGGGAATGAAAAACTGTTTTTT.

The rearrangement uses TRBV27 and TRBJ2-6; D is perhaps TRBD2 (6 bases). Trimming pared 4 bases from V and 4 bases from J, leaving 11 bases between. The CDR3 spans 15 residues. Per germline, CDR1 MNHEY and CDR2 SMNVEV (reference sequence). The CDR3 DNA reads TGTGCCAGCAGTTCGGCGGGGAGGGGGGCCAACGTCCTGACTTTC. Its protein product is CASSSAGRGANVLTF.

This clonotype counts as medium-sized. This chain uses TRBV27 with TRBJ2-2; D perhaps matches TRBD2 (6 bases). CDR3 size: 16 residues. Germline CDR1 reads MNHEY; CDR2 reads SMNVEV (reference sequence). The germline V and J ends were trimmed by 6 bases and 0 bases, with 14 bases remaining between them. The CDR3 DNA reads as TGTGCCAGCAGCTGGGGCGGGATCGCGAACACCGGGGAGCTGTTTTTT. This translates into CASSWGGIANTGELFF.

Points on this clonotype: A much larger clone differs by one base, so this may be a read error. CDR3 in amino acids: CSLRPGGLDTGELFF. The CDR3 DNA sequence: TGCAGTCTTAGGCCGGGAGGGCTGGACACCGGGGAGCTGTTTTTT. The chain employs TRBV20-1 and TRBJ2-2; 8 bases match TRBD2. With V trimmed by 8 bases and J by 3 bases, 11 bases remained unmatched. Per the germline V gene, CDR1 is DFQATT and CDR2 is SNEGSKA (reference sequence). The length of the CDR3 is 15 residues.

The CDR3 DNA reads as TGCAGTGCTAGAGTATGGCAGGGCGGAGGGAACACTGAAGCTTTCTTT. It translates to CSARVWQGGGNTEAFF. The rearrangement joins TRBV20-1 to TRBJ1-1, with a tentative D call TRBD1 (5 bases). From germline, CDR1 is DFQATT and CDR2 SNEGSKA (reference sequence). V was trimmed by 1 base and J by 1 base, leaving 16 bases between them. This CDR3 is built from 16 residues.

This clonotype was recorded many times. The rearrangement joins TRBV5-4 to TRBJ1-3; TRBD1 might be the D (6 bases). With 0 bases removed from V and 2 bases from J, the gap between germline ends came to 9 bases. CDR1 is SGHNT and CDR2 is YYREEE in the germline V gene (reference sequence). The length of the CDR3 is 15 residues. The CDR3 protein is CASSLGGGPGNTIYF. CDR3 sequence (DNA): TGTGCCAGCAGCTTGGGTGGGGGGCCTGGAAACACCATATATTTT.